This passage covers 6 T cell receptor beta chains from one sample sequenced in a study of T cells in Graves' hyperthyroidism and ophthalmopathy. Researchers took RNA transcripts and amplified the TCR beta CDR3 regions from them. HTBI primers drove first-round RT-PCR of the TCR CDR3. TCRdb ran MiXCR on the multiplex PCR reads and lists one entry per CDR3 protein. This table has 500,000 to 600,000 distinct CDR3 sequences, just over 45% appearing once. Sequences were obtained from peripheral blood or thyroid tissue (not recorded which). These receptors originate from an adult woman with Graves' disease, either hyperthyroidism or ophthalmopathy (not recorded which).

This clonotype was counted many times. The V and J genes are TRBV4-1 and TRBJ1-2, with 9 bases lining up with TRBD1. The germline V gene encodes CDR1 MGHRA and CDR2 YSYEKL. V lost 0 bases, J lost 5 bases, and 4 bases stayed unmatched. The length of the CDR3 is 15 residues. This CDR3 is CASSQDGDRAYGYTF. CDR3 coding DNA: TGCGCCAGCAGCCAAGACGGGGACAGGGCGTATGGCTACACCTTC.

This clonotype was found many times. J is TRBJ1-5 and V is TRBV2, with 7 bases matching TRBD1. This CDR3 contains 14 residues. Germline assignment: CDR1 SNHLY and CDR2 FYNNEI. With V trimmed by 6 bases and J by 1 base, 3 bases remained unmatched. CDR3 sequence: CASSAGGSNQPQHF. CDR3 nucleotides: TGTGCCAGCAGCGCAGGGGGAAGCAATCAGCCCCAGCATTTT.

CDR3 DNA sequence: TGCGCCAGCAGTGAGCTGGGCACAAGTAGCTCGGGAGAGACCCAGTACTTC. Protein product: CASSELGTSSSGETQYF. The chain has TRBV10-2 and TRBJ2-5; D gene uncertain. CDR1 is WSHSY, CDR2 SAAADI, per germline. CDR3 length equals 17 residues. The V end was cut by 2 bases, the J end by 4 bases, with 20 bases between.

The chain is built from TRBV20-1 and TRBJ2-2; D gene uncertain. CDR3 size: 12 residues. The V end was cut by 5 bases, the J end by 7 bases, with 11 bases between. From germline, CDR1 is DFQATT and CDR2 SNEGSKA (reference sequence). The CDR3 loop reads CSAWPRSGELFF. CDR3 sequence (DNA): TGCAGTGCTTGGCCCCGTAGCGGGGAGCTGTTTTTT.

This rearrangement joins TRBV7-9 to TRBJ2-5, with 7 bases that match TRBD2. This CDR3 spans 15 amino acids. The J segment lost 5 bases and the V segment lost 3 bases, leaving 9 bases of the junction unmatched. Germline-derived CDR1 and CDR2 are SEHNR and FQNEAQ (reference sequence). CDR3 in DNA: TGTGCCAGCAGCTTGTTGGGCGGGAGAGGTGAGACCCAGTACTTC. This translates into CASSLLGGRGETQYF.

The CDR3 protein is CASSLRLAGPSSYEQYF. The CDR3 nucleotides read TGTGCCAGCAGTTTAAGACTAGCGGGTCCCAGCTCCTACGAGCAGTACTTC. The chain links TRBV7-9 to TRBJ2-7, with 10 bases matching TRBD2. The V gene's germline CDR1 is SEHNR and CDR2 FQNEAQ (reference sequence). With V trimmed by 6 bases and J by 0 bases, 11 bases remained unmatched. The CDR3 has 17 residues.